The rows below give T cell receptor beta chains drawn from one sample of a study of cytomegalovirus exposure and HLA in healthy donors. Only in-frame clones appear in the TCRdb table, and some are missing; sequencing was by immunoSEQ multiplex PCR. The sample contains roughly 84,000 clones, around three fifths of which appear only once. The sequencing sample was made of PBMCs. The source of these receptors is a woman aged 40 to 50 in good health and CMV-seropositive. The CDR3 runs from the conserved cysteine through the conserved F or W. The D gene is left open where the match is weak. Not all rows give a size; the values are once, few, many and, for expanded clones, a class.

NA,TRBV11-2,NA,TRBJ2-1,CASRLSRAVNEQFF,TGTGCCAGCAGGCTTTCTCGAGCTGTCAATGAGCAGTTCTTC
NA,TRBV19,NA,TRBJ1-1,CASSIDRWSGEAFF,TGTGCCAGTAGTATAGATCGGTGGTCCGGTGAAGCTTTCTTT
NA,TRBV7-8,TRBD1,TRBJ2-7,CASSFRQGGAYEQYF,TGTGCCAGCAGCTTTCGACAGGGGGGAGCCTACGAGCAGTACTTC
few,TRBV27,TRBD2,TRBJ2-7,CASRPVRRGLRAGGEANYEQYF,TGTGCCAGCAGACCAGTGAGGCGGGGACTCAGAGCGGGGGGTGAGGCTAACTACGAGCAGTACTTC
NA,TRBV19,TRBD1,TRBJ1-5,CASSVTGDQPQHF,TGTGCCAGTAGCGTCACAGGGGATCAGCCCCAGCATTTT
NA,TRBV7-2,NA,TRBJ1-5,CASSLTEINQPQHF,TGTGCCAGCAGCTTGACAGAGATCAATCAGCCCCAGCATTTT
NA,TRBV27,NA,TRBJ2-6,CASSLTSSGANVLTF,TGTGCCAGCAGTTTGACTTCTTCTGGGGCCAACGTCCTGACTTTC
once,TRBV27,NA,TRBJ1-1,CASGHYREGTEAFF,TGTGCCAGCGGGCACTACAGGGAAGGGACTGAAGCTTTCTTT
few,TRBV13,NA,TRBJ1-2,CASSLETVANYGYTF,TGTGCCAGCAGCTTAGAAACAGTAGCTAACTATGGCTACACCTTC
NA,TRBV2,NA,TRBJ2-2,CASSDYGNTGELFF,TGTGCCAGCAGTGATTACGGGAACACCGGGGAGCTGTTTTTT
NA,TRBV5-6,TRBD2,TRBJ2-1,CASSLVGTSQYNEQFF,TGTGCCAGCAGCTTGGTCGGGACTAGCCAATACAATGAGCAGTTCTTC
NA,TRBV6-5,TRBD2,TRBJ2-1,CASYRGGLAGAEQFF,TGTGCCAGCTATCGGGGGGGGTTAGCGGGAGCTGAGCAGTTCTTC
few,TRBV4-1,NA,TRBJ1-2,CASSQEAWLGGYGYTF,TGCGCCAGCAGCCAAGAAGCGTGGTTAGGGGGCTATGGCTACACCTTC